These 22 T cell receptor beta chains were sequenced from one sample in a study of tumor and adjacent non-tumor tissue in lung cancer. The library came from three nested PCR rounds adapted from ARM-PCR protocols. TCRdb independently ran MiXCR on the multiplex PCR reads; one entry per CDR3 protein. This sample has over 100,000 distinct CDR3 sequences, with under 65% found just once. This sample's RNA came from whole unsorted tissue. Distant lung tissue was collected more than 3 cm away from the tumor edge. The sequenced sample consisted of distant non-tumor lung tissue. These TCRs come from a man in his fifties or sixties with non-small cell lung cancer.

Comments on this clonotype: At one end, the junction sequence differs from germline, possibly due to a read error. J is TRBJ2-2 and V is TRBV24-1, with D maybe TRBD1 (6 bases). Germline V gene data show CDR1 as KGHDR and CDR2 as SFDVKD. The CDR3 is 12 amino acids. This CDR3 is CATGQNTGELLF. As DNA, the CDR3 is TGTGCCACAGGACAGAACACCGGGGAGCTACTTTTT.

As regards this clonotype: One junction end disagrees with the germline gene, perhaps due to a read error. The V and J genes are TRBV6-2 or TRBV6-3 and TRBJ2-2; 7 nucleotides match TRBD2. There are 15 residues in the CDR3. Per the germline V gene, CDR1 is MNHEY and CDR2 is SVGEGT. The CDR3 spells CASRSGVLRTGELFF. The CDR3 DNA reads TGTGCCAGTAGAAGCGGGGTCCTGAGGACCGGGGAGCTATTTTTT.

As to this clonotype: Relative to the germline gene, one junction end is altered; a read error may explain this. The chain employs TRBV4-2 and TRBJ2-3, with D possibly being TRBD1 (6 bases). CDR1 and CDR2 (germline): LGHNA, YNFKEQ. CDR3 length: 14 amino acids. CDR3 in amino acids: CTSSQGGTSDTQYF. CDR3 bases: TGTACCAGCAGCCAAGGTGGGACATCAGATACGCAGTATTTT.

On this clonotype: Likely a read error: the CDR3 ends without its conserved phenylalanine or tryptophan. The genes are TRBV12-3 or TRBV12-4 and TRBJ1-5; no clear D. The CDR3 is made up of 13 amino acids. V lost 2 bases and J lost 2, with 4 bases in between. CDR3 nucleotide sequence: TGTGCCAGCAGTTTAAGCGGCAATCAGCCCCAGCATCTT. It translates to CASSLSGNQPQHL.

As for this clonotype: One end of the junction is discordant with germline, which a read error may explain. CDR3 protein: CSIDIAGVVEIQYF. In DNA form, the CDR3 reads TGCAGCATCGACATAGCGGGAGTGGTGGAGATCCAGTACTTC. V and J are TRBV29-1 and TRBJ2-5, with TRBD2 identical over 9 bases. The germline V gene encodes CDR1 SQVTM and CDR2 ANQGSEA. The CDR3 is 14 residues long.

Worth noting for this clonotype: One end of the junction is discordant with germline, which a read error may explain. The chain carries TRBV6-1 and TRBJ2-1, with D possibly matching TRBD1 (7 bases). The CDR3 has 13 residues. Germline CDR1 is MNHNS and CDR2 is SASEGT. The CDR3 coding sequence is TGTGCCAGCATGCGGGACAGCATCAATGAGCTGTTCTTC. Protein sequence: CASMRDSINELFF.

This clonotype was picked up one time. At one end the junction does not follow the germline gene, possibly because of a read error. The chain links TRBV11-2 to TRBJ1-2; 7 bases line up with TRBD1. This CDR3 spans 15 amino acids. The germline CDR1 and CDR2 sequences are SGHAT and FQNNGV. The CDR3: CASRLGQAQGYGYTF. Here the CDR3 DNA reads TGTGCCAGCCGCTTAGGACAGGCACAGGGTTATGGCTACACCTTC.

There are many counts of this clonotype. The chain has TRBV20-1 and TRBJ2-5; D gene uncertain. CDR1 is DFQATT and CDR2 is SNEGSKA in the germline V gene (reference sequence). V lost 0 bases to trimming and J lost 1 base, with 15 bases between them. CDR3 size: 16 residues. The DNA of the CDR3 is TGCAGTGCTAGAGATAACCGCGCCGGAGTCCAAGAGACCCAGTACTTC. Protein: CSARDNRAGVQETQYF.

As to this clonotype: A junction end diverges from the germline sequence, so it may reflect a read error. The V and J genes are TRBV11-3 and TRBJ2-5; D is unresolved. From germline, CDR1 is SGHNT and CDR2 YENEEA. This CDR3 has 12 residues. CDR3 DNA sequence: TGTGCCAGCCAGACGAACCAAGAGATCCAGTATTTC. Amino acids: CASQTNQEIQYF.

This clonotype showed up just once. This could be a read error, since a much larger clone is one nucleotide away. Since the CDR3 does not end with the conserved phenylalanine or tryptophan, this likely comes from a read error. This chain joins TRBV5-1 and TRBJ2-5; TRBD2 aligns across 8 bases. J was trimmed by 4 bases and V by 7 bases; bases with no gene match: 15. The CDR3 sequence is 16 residues long. Germline lookup yields CDR1 SGHRS and CDR2 YFSETQ. As DNA, the CDR3 is TGCGCCAGCCCGACCGAGCGGGGGCGTAGGGGAGAGACCCAGTACTTA. Its translation is CASPTERGRRGETQYL.

This clonotype occurred once. This chain links TRBV29-1 with TRBJ2-7, with D uncertain. Germline V CDR1 and CDR2: SQVTM, ANQGSEA. The CDR3 loop spans 14 amino acids. Trimming cost V 1 base and J 12 bases, with 22 bases left between them. The CDR3 sequence: CSVEVGPAWIELYF. As DNA, the CDR3 is TGCAGCGTTGAAGTAGGCCCGGCCTGGATTGAACTGTACTTC.

CDR3 protein: CAGNIKGSLLETQYF. The CDR3 nucleotides are TGTGCCGGCAATATTAAGGGCTCCCTCCTAGAGACCCAGTACTTC. The chain employs TRBV12-3 or TRBV12-4 and TRBJ2-5; D is unresolved. The CDR3 is made up of 15 amino acids. Deletions cut 11 bases from V and 4 bases from J, with 23 bases between.

With respect to this clonotype: The junction does not match germline at one end; this may be a read error. The V gene is TRBV6-5, the J gene TRBJ2-7, with TRBD1 matching 7 bases. The CDR3 loop spans 13 amino acids. CDR1 and CDR2 (germline): MNHEY, SVGAGI. Here the CDR3 DNA reads TGTGCCAGCAGACGGGACAGCTACTACAAGCAGTACTTC. It translates to CASRRDSYYKQYF.

This clonotype was observed once. This could be a read error, since a much larger clone is one nucleotide away. The J gene is TRBJ2-3, the V gene TRBV13, with no clear D. The CDR3 totals 13 residues. Germline CDR1 is PRHDT and CDR2 is FYEKMQ (reference sequence). The CDR3 loop is CSSSLTPTDTQYF. Written as DNA, the CDR3 is TGTTCCAGCAGCTTAACCCCCACAGATACGCAGTATTTT.

As concerns this clonotype: Compared with germline, one end of the junction differs, possibly owing to a read error. The J gene is TRBJ2-6, the V gene TRBV11-3; D possibly uses TRBD1 or TRBD2 (5 bases each). Germline V gives CDR1 SGHNT, CDR2 YENEEA. This CDR3 spans 16 amino acids. CDR3 DNA sequence: TGTGCCATCAGCAAGAGGGATGGGACGGGGGCCAACGTCCTGACTTTC. Translated: CAISKRDGTGANVLTF.

This rearrangement joins TRBV5-6 to TRBJ2-1, with TRBD2 as a possible D gene (5 bases). The V gene lost 8 bases and the J gene lost 7 bases, with 25 bases spanning the gap. CDR1 and CDR2 from the germline V gene are SGHDT and YYEEEE. The CDR3 is made up of 16 amino acids. CDR3 DNA: TGTGCCAGTAGCGCCGTACGGGCCACGATAAGGAATGAGCAGTTCTTC. Its translation is CASSAVRATIRNEQFF.

About this clonotype: One junction end disagrees with the germline gene, perhaps due to a read error. The genes are TRBV12-3 or TRBV12-4 and TRBJ2-5; perhaps TRBD2 as D (6 bases). The CDR3 runs to 11 residues. CDR3 sequence: CASREGKTQYF. In DNA, the CDR3 is TGTGCCAGCAGGGAGGGGAAGACTCAGTACTTC.

To note about this clonotype: Given the absence of the conserved phenylalanine or tryptophan at the CDR3 end, a read error is likely. The chain combines TRBV6-2 or TRBV6-3 with TRBJ1-5; 9 bases align to TRBD1. Looked up from germline, CDR1 is MNHEY and CDR2 is SVGEGT. This CDR3 has 15 amino acids. CDR3 sequence (DNA): TGTGCCAACAGTTACCTGGACAGGGGATATCAGCCCCAGCATTTA. Translating it yields CANSYLDRGYQPQHL.

This clonotype was seen only once. Germline is not matched at one junction end, which may reflect a read error. The chain has TRBV5-4 and TRBJ2-7; a weak D match, TRBD1 (5 bases). CDR1 and CDR2 (germline): SGHNT, YYREEE (reference sequence). This CDR3 spans 13 amino acids. CDR3 nucleotide sequence: TGTGCCAGCAACTTGCAGGACACCTACGAGCAGTACTTC. Translation: CASNLQDTYEQYF.

This clonotype has a single count. The final CDR3 position lacks the conserved phenylalanine or tryptophan, pointing to a likely read error. This chain uses TRBV5-5 with TRBJ1-4; the D is unclear. The V and J ends lost 8 bases and 0 bases respectively, with 14 bases between them. The V gene's germline CDR1 is SGHKS and CDR2 YYEKEE (reference sequence). This CDR3 region has 15 residues. For the CDR3, the DNA is TGTGCCAGTAGCACGACGCAGACAACTAATGAAAAACTGTTTATT. Its translation: CASSTTQTTNEKLFI.

To note about this clonotype: A much larger clone sits a single nucleotide away, making a read error possible. The chain's CDR3 is CCAIPGLSYEQYF. The CDR3 DNA reads TGCTGTGCTATTCCGGGCCTGTCTTACGAGCAGTACTTC. J is TRBJ2-7 and V is TRBV20-1, with unresolved D. Looked up from germline, CDR1 is DFQATT and CDR2 is SNEGSKA (reference sequence). The CDR3 length is 13 residues.

Regarding this clonotype: One base away lies a much larger clone, so this may be a sequencing read error. This rearrangement joins TRBV5-6 to TRBJ1-1, with D perhaps TRBD1 (6 bases). CDR3 length equals 15 residues. Germline assignment: CDR1 SGHDT and CDR2 YYEEEE. CDR3 sequence reads: CASSLDSGDYTEALF. The CDR3 DNA reads TGTGCCAGCAGCTTGGATTCAGGGGATTACACTGAAGCTCTCTTT.